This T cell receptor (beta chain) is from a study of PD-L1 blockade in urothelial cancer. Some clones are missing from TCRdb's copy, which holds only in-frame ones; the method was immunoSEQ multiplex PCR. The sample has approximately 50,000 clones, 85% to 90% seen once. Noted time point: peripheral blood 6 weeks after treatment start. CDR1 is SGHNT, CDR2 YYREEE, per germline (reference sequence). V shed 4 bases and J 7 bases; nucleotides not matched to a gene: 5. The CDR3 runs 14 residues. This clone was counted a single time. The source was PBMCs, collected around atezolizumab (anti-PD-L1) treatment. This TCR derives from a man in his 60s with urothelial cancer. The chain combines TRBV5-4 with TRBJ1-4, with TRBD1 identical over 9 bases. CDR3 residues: CASSNRGRGEKLFF. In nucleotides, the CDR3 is TGTGCCAGCAGCAACAGGGGGCGCGGTGAAAAACTGTTTTTT.